This T cell receptor beta chain was documented in a study of molecular identifiers for immune sequencing clone quantification. Study-level findings and limits: Reports indicate spiked Jurkat TCR RNA from one cell could be found among 900,000 to 1,000,000 naive cells. Beyond 20 RNA copies, clones held over 97% of effector molecules, compared with under 1% in naive cells.

This clonotype was observed many times. The target antigen is unknown. From the PCR reads, TCRdb called clonotypes with MiXCR, one entry per CDR3 protein. The sample yields 350,000 or so distinct CDR3 sequences, about 22% seen once. This CDR3 spans 11 amino acids. Germline V gene data show CDR1 as LNHDA and CDR2 as SQIVND (reference sequence). Trimming removed 5 bases at V and 5 bases at J, with 3 bases between. As CD8+CD4-CCR7+CD45RA+ cells, naive CD8 T cells were sorted. The source of this sequence is a human donor in good health. Some libraries in this study had Jurkat cell RNA spiked in. Source material: naive CD8+ T cells from blood, with Jurkat cell RNA spiked in. Subset denoted: FACS-sorted CD8+CD4-CCR7+CD45RA+ naive T cells. The chain uses TRBV19 and TRBJ2-2; D not resolved. This CDR3 is CASSWTGELFF. The DNA for the CDR3 is TGTGCCAGTAGTTGGACCGGGGAGCTGTTTTTT. Full variable domain (missing parts from reference TRBV19 and TRBJ2-2): DGGITQSPKYLFRKEGQNVTLSCEQNLNHDAMYWYRQDPGQGLRLIYYSQIVNDFQKGDIAEGYSVSREKKESFPLTVTSAQKNPTAFYLCASSWTGELFFGEGSRLTVL.